This passage covers 2 T cell receptor beta chains from one sample sequenced in a study of response to subunit inactivated influenza vaccine. TCRdb used MiXCR to reprocess the RT-PCR reads, holding one entry per CDR3 protein. The top ten clones hold 7.6% of a sample with roughly 670,000 distinct CDR3 sequences, about 14% of them seen once. The material sequenced was PBMCs from blood, taken around 14 days before vaccination. All receptors derive from a man in his fifties or sixties who received an inactivated influenza vaccine.

This clonotype was observed many times. The CDR3 loop reads CASSVEAGPTGELFF. For the CDR3, the DNA is TGTGCCAGCAGCGTAGAGGCAGGGCCCACCGGGGAGCTGTTTTTT. The chain employs TRBV9 and TRBJ2-2; possibly TRBD1 for D (5 bases). V shed 0 bases and J shed 4 bases, with 10 bases lying between them. From germline, CDR1 is SGDLS and CDR2 YYNGEE. CDR3 length equals 15 residues.

This clonotype was seen ten or more times. V is TRBV27 and J is TRBJ2-3; perhaps D is TRBD1 or TRBD2 (6 bases each). V lost 3 bases, J lost 5 bases, and 27 bases lay in between. CDR3 length: 19 amino acids. The germline V gene encodes CDR1 MNHEY and CDR2 SMNVEV (reference sequence). The CDR3 DNA reads as TGTGCCAGCAGTTTCGGGGGAACAGGGTCTGGGTTGCGGGGAGATACGCAGTATTTT. Translating it yields CASSFGGTGSGLRGDTQYF.